The clone carrying this T cell receptor beta chain was picked up a small number of times. The sample originates from a study of patients and donors after allogeneic stem cell transplantation. TCRdb re-called the RT-PCR reads through MiXCR, storing one row per CDR3 protein. Among 920,000 or so distinct CDR3 sequences, roughly 18% were seen once, and the ten largest hold 5.5% to 6.5%. CDR3 length: 16 amino acids. V lost 3 bases, J lost 3 bases, and 5 bases stayed unmatched. This chain joins TRBV12-3 or TRBV12-4 and TRBJ2-3; TRBD2 aligns across 11 bases. The sample comprised blood, either unsorted or a sorted T cell fraction (not recorded which). This TCR was recovered from a human donor who was either an allogeneic HSCT recipient or a stem cell or donor lymphocyte infusion donor (not recorded which). It is not recorded whose cells these are; they may come from a transplant donor. The CDR3 coding sequence is TGTGCCAGCAGTTTTCTAGCGGGGGGCCTGACAGATACGCAGTATTTT. It specifies CASSFLAGGLTDTQYF.